The 16 T cell receptor beta chains below were found in one sample sequenced in a study of blood T cell repertoires in COVID-19. Data came from immunoSEQ multiplex PCR; TCRdb stores just in-frame clones and leaves some out. The table includes around 300,000 clones, over 75% detected once. Specimen: peripheral blood. The receptors derive from a human donor in a cohort sampled during active COVID-19.

This chain uses TRBV5-1 with TRBJ2-3, with 11 bases matching TRBD2. V shed 4 bases and J 4 bases; nucleotides not matched to a gene: 11. CDR3 size: 17 residues. Germline V gives CDR1 SGHRS, CDR2 YFSETQ. The DNA for the CDR3 is TGCGCCAGCAGCGCCCAGACTAGCGGGGTAGTAGCAGATACGCAGTATTTT. Protein product: CASSAQTSGVVADTQYF.

The J gene is TRBJ2-7, the V gene TRBV6-5, with D possibly being TRBD2 (5 bases). Trimming left V 6 bases short and J 7 bases short, with 19 bases between. The CDR3 has 14 residues. The germline gives CDR1 MNHEY, CDR2 SVGAGI. The CDR3 protein is CASRAEPYGLEQYF. The CDR3 bases are TGTGCCAGCAGAGCGGAGCCCTACGGTCTTGAGCAGTACTTC.

This chain uses TRBV28 with TRBJ2-5; 8 bases match TRBD1. V shed 3 bases and J 2 bases; nucleotides not matched to a gene: 5. Germline CDR1 and CDR2: MDHEN and SYDVKM. This CDR3 has 15 amino acids. The CDR3 protein is CASSLDRASQETQYF. Written as DNA, the CDR3 is TGTGCCAGCAGTTTGGACAGGGCGTCACAAGAGACCCAGTACTTC.

The V gene is TRBV19, the J gene TRBJ2-2; 9 bases are shared with TRBD2. The length of the CDR3 is 16 residues. The V gene end was trimmed by 8 bases and the J gene end by 3 bases; junction bases not matched to a gene: 10. Germline V gene lookup returns CDR1 LNHDA and CDR2 SQIVND (reference sequence). CDR3 sequence: CASRSTSGRYTGELFF. The CDR3 region has the DNA TGTGCCAGTCGTAGCACAAGCGGGAGGTACACCGGGGAGCTGTTTTTT.

This chain connects TRBV11-1 to TRBJ1-1; TRBD1 matches 7 bases. The V segment lost 5 bases and the J segment 0 bases; nucleotides outside the gene matches: 9. CDR1 is SGHAT, CDR2 FQDESV, per germline (reference sequence). The CDR3 runs to 16 residues. CDR3 nucleotide sequence: TGTGCCAGCAGCCGCGGGGACAGAGGAGTGAACACTGAAGCTTTCTTT. It is translated as CASSRGDRGVNTEAFF. Combining the CDR3 with reference TRBV11-1 and TRBJ1-1 gives the whole variable domain EAEVAQSPRYKITEKSQAVAFWCDPISGHATLYWYRQILGQGPELLVQFQDESVVDDSQLPKDRFSAERLKGVDSTLKIQPAELGDSAMYLCASSRGDRGVNTEAFFGQGTRLTVV.

This clone is a singleton in its sample. V gene TRBV6-6 combines with J gene TRBJ2-3; D is unresolved. Trimming stripped 6 bases from V and 2 bases from J, with 18 bases between. Germline values: CDR1 MNHNY, CDR2 SVGAGI (reference sequence). This CDR3 contains 16 residues. The CDR3 spells CASREPEAEVTDTQYF. The CDR3 bases are TGTGCCAGCAGGGAGCCAGAGGCAGAGGTCACAGATACGCAGTATTTT.

V and J are TRBV28 and TRBJ2-2, with D possibly TRBD2 on 6 matching bases. Per the germline V gene, CDR1 is MDHEN and CDR2 is SYDVKM. Trimming stripped 7 bases from V and 4 bases from J, with 13 bases between. The CDR3 extends over 14 amino acids. CDR3 sequence (DNA): TGTGCCAGCAAGAAGCCCGGGGGCACCGGGGAGCTGTTTTTT. Protein product: CASKKPGGTGELFF.

The chain uses TRBV28 and TRBJ1-5, with no clear D. The CDR3 is made up of 14 amino acids. CDR1 and CDR2 from the germline V gene are MDHEN and SYDVKM. Trimming stripped 3 bases from V and 6 bases from J, with 12 bases between. The CDR3 spells CASSFAGSSQPQHF. DNA of the CDR3: TGTGCCAGCAGTTTTGCGGGGAGCTCTCAGCCCCAGCATTTT.

This clone was recorded once. The chain links TRBV7-2 to TRBJ2-1; 13 nucleotides match TRBD2. CDR1 and CDR2 (germline): SGHTA, FQGNSA. CDR3 length: 14 amino acids. V lost 8 bases, J lost 6 bases, and 4 bases stayed unmatched. The CDR3, as DNA: TGTGCCAGCTACCGGACTAGCGGGAGCAATGAGCAGTTCTTC. Translated: CASYRTSGSNEQFF.

CDR3 in DNA: TGTGCCAGCAGAGAACAGGCCATTGGCTACACCTTC. Translating it yields CASREQAIGYTF. The gene calls are TRBV2 and TRBJ1-2; D is possibly TRBD1 (5 bases). The CDR3 sequence is 12 residues long. The germline CDR1 and CDR2 sequences are SNHLY and FYNNEI. The V end was cut by 6 bases, the J end by 7 bases, with 12 bases between.

CDR3 region: CASSPPGTLNNSPLHF. The CDR3 nucleotides read TGTGCCAGCTCACCACCTGGGACACTTAATAATTCACCCCTCCACTTT. The rearrangement uses TRBV18 and TRBJ1-6, with D maybe TRBD1 (6 bases). Germline V CDR1 and CDR2: KGHSH, LQKENI. The length of the CDR3 is 16 residues. The germline V and J ends were trimmed by 0 bases and 5 bases, with 11 bases remaining between them.

In this sample, this clone turned up once. This chain connects TRBV12-1 to TRBJ2-7; the table gives TRBD2 as D, unverified against the DNA. TRBV12-1 is labeled a pseudogene. The CDR3 has 11 residues. CDR3 residues: CASSSTYEQYF. For the CDR3, the DNA is TGTGCCAGCAGCTCCACTTACGAGCAGTACTTC.

This sequence joins TRBV7-2 and TRBJ2-5; D ambiguous. Germline lookup yields CDR1 SGHTA and CDR2 FQGNSA. V was cut by 5 bases and J by 7 bases, with 14 bases left in between. CDR3 size: 13 residues. DNA for the CDR3: TGTGCCAGCAGCCCCAGACAAGGTTGGACCCAGTACTTC. Translating gives CASSPRQGWTQYF.

CDR3 bases: TGTGCCAGTTCCAAACAGGGGGCGCACACTGAAGCTTTCTTT. It yields the protein CASSKQGAHTEAFF. This chain links TRBV6-5 with TRBJ1-1; 9 positions match TRBD1. The CDR3 has 14 residues. Germline values: CDR1 MNHEY, CDR2 SVGAGI. V dropped 9 bases and J dropped 3; count of bases not matched to a gene: 8.

This clone was counted a few times. J is TRBJ1-1 and V is TRBV6-5; TRBD1 aligns across 8 bases. V dropped 7 bases and J dropped 2; count of bases not matched to a gene: 6. The CDR3 has 14 amino acids. The germline V gene has CDR1 MNHEY and CDR2 SVGAGI. In DNA form, the CDR3 reads TGTGCCAGCACTAGGGGACAGGCAAACACTGAAGCTTTCTTT. Protein sequence: CASTRGQANTEAFF.

The chain has TRBV4-1 and TRBJ1-1, with D unclear. The V end was cut by 6 bases, the J end by 0 bases, with 8 bases between. This CDR3 is 13 amino acids long. The germline V gene encodes CDR1 MGHRA and CDR2 YSYEKL. CDR3 region: CASRPEMNTEAFF. In DNA, the CDR3 is TGCGCCAGCAGGCCAGAAATGAACACTGAAGCTTTCTTT.